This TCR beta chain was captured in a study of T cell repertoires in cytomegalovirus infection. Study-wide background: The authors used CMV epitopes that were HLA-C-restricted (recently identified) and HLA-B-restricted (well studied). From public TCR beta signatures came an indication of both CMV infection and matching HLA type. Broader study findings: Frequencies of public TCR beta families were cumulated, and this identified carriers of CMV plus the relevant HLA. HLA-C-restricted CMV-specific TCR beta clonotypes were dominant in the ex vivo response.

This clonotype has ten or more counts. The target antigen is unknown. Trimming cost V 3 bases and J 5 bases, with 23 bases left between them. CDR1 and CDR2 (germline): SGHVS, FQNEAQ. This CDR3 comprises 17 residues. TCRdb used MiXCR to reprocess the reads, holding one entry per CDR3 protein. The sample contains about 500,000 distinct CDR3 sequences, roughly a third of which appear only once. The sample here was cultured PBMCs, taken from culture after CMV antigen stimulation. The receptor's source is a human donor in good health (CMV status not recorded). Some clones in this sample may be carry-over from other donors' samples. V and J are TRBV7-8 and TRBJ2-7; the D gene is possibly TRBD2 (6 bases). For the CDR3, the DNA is TGTGCCAGCAGCTTTAAGAGGGGCGGGCGGGAACCGGACGAGCAGTACTTC. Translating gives CASSFKRGGREPDEQYF. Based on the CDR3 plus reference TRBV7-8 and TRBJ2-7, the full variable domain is GAGVSQSPRYKVAKRGQDVALRCDPISGHVSLFWYQQALGQGPEFLTYFQNEAQLDKSGLPSDRFFAERPEGSVSTLKIQRTQQEDSAVYLCASSFKRGGREPDEQYFGPGTRLTVT.